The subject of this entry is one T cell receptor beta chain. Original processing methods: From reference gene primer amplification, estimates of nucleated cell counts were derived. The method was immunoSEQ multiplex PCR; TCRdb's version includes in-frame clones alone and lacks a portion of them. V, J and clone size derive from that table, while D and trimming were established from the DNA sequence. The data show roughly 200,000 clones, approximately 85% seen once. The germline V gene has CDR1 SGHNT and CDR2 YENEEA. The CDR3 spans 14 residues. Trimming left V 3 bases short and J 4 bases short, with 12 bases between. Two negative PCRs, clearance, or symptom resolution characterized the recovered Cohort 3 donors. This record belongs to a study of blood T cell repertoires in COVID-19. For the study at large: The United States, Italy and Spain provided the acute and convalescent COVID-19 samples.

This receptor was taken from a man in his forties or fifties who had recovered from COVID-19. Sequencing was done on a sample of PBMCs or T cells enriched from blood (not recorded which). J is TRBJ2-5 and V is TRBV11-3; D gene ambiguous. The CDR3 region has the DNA TGTGCCAGCAGCTTGGTGGTGTCGGGAGAGACCCAGTACTTC. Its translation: CASSLVVSGETQYF.